One and the same sample provided the 8 T cell receptor beta chains below, sequenced in a study of cytomegalovirus exposure and HLA in healthy donors. The study ran its PCR with 60 Vbeta and 13 Jbeta primers. Libraries were prepared by immunoSEQ multiplex PCR; TCRdb keeps only in-frame clonotypes and omits some of them. The sample contains around 54,000 clones, about three quarters of which appear only once. Sequencing was done on a sample of PBMCs. The source is a man between 25 and 39 years old in good health and CMV-seropositive.

This clone has a handful of counts. The chain combines TRBV5-1 with TRBJ2-1; 8 bases map to TRBD2. The CDR3 loop spans 15 amino acids. V lost 5 bases and J lost 4; bases outside the gene matches: 8. Germline CDR1 reads SGHRS; CDR2 reads YFSETQ. The CDR3 DNA sequence: TGCGCCAGCAGGTTCCTCGGGGGGGCTTACAATGAGCAGTTCTTC. Translating it yields CASRFLGGAYNEQFF.

V gene TRBV7-6 combines with J gene TRBJ2-1; a possible D gene is TRBD2 (6 bases). With 3 bases removed from V and 9 bases from J, the gap between germline ends came to 9 bases. Looked up from germline, CDR1 is SGHVS and CDR2 is FNYEAQ. The CDR3 is 12 residues long. The CDR3 coding sequence is TGTGCCAGCAGCTTTTTGGGGGGTGAGCAGTTCTTC. Encoded protein: CASSFLGGEQFF.

This chain connects TRBV10-1 to TRBJ2-2, with no clear D. V was cut by 4 bases and J by 3 bases, with 9 bases left in between. The CDR3 loop spans 14 amino acids. Germline CDR1 WNHNN, CDR2 SYGVQD (reference sequence). The DNA for the CDR3 is TGCGCCAGCAGTGGTAACAGAGACACCGGGGAGCTGTTTTTT. It translates to CASSGNRDTGELFF.

The chain links TRBV5-1 to TRBJ2-7; D may be TRBD1 (5 bases). Germline CDR1 reads SGHRS; CDR2 reads YFSETQ. Trimming took 4 bases from V and 3 from J, leaving 8 bases between them. CDR3 length: 12 amino acids. CDR3 in amino acids: CASSIQDYEQYF. The CDR3 DNA sequence: TGCGCCAGCAGCATACAGGACTACGAGCAGTACTTC.

This clone occurred a few times. The V and J genes are TRBV6-5 and TRBJ2-7, with a weak D call TRBD1 (5 bases). This CDR3 contains 10 residues. V lost 8 bases, J lost 9 bases, and 11 bases lay in between. From germline, CDR1 is MNHEY and CDR2 SVGAGI. Here the CDR3 reads CASGVGPQYF. The CDR3 DNA reads TGTGCCAGCGGGGTGGGGCCGCAGTACTTC.

The chain employs TRBV18 and TRBJ1-2, with D unclear. Looked up from germline, CDR1 is KGHSH and CDR2 is LQKENI. The CDR3 has 14 amino acids. V was clipped by 3 bases and J by 4 bases, with 12 bases between them. The CDR3 loop is CASSPDGLSYGYTF. In nucleotides, the CDR3 is TGTGCCAGCTCACCCGATGGCCTTTCCTATGGCTACACCTTC. The entire variable domain, with the rest obtained from reference TRBV18 and TRBJ1-2, is as follows: NAGVMQNPRHLVRRRGQEARLRCSPMKGHSHVYWYRQLPEEGLKFMVYLQKENIIDESGMPKERFSAEFPKEGPSILRIQQVVRGDSAAYFCASSPDGLSYGYTFGSGTRLTVV.

This clone was detected only once. The rearrangement links TRBV5-4 to TRBJ2-5, with 7 bases aligning to TRBD2. V lost 2 bases and J lost 4; bases outside the gene matches: 17. Germline assignment: CDR1 SGHNT and CDR2 YYREEE (reference sequence). The CDR3 covers 18 residues. The CDR3 nucleotides are TGTGCCAGCAGCTTTGGTGGGGGGAACGGACTAGGTAGAGAGACCCAGTACTTC. It specifies CASSFGGGNGLGRETQYF.

This clone was found a few times. This chain joins TRBV21-1 and TRBJ2-7; the table's D call, TRBD1, was not checked against the DNA. TRBV21-1 is a documented pseudogene. The CDR3 is 16 amino acids. The CDR3 sequence: CASSTYFRAVSYEQYF. The CDR3 DNA reads as TGTGCCAGCAGCACCTATTTCAGGGCCGTGTCCTACGAGCAGTACTTC.